These 18 T cell receptor beta chains originate from one sample sequenced in a study of blood T cell repertoires in COVID-19. The table came from immunoSEQ multiplex PCR; TCRdb's copy has only in-frame clones and leaves some out. The table lists 150,000 to 200,000 clones, around 83% of them singletons. Sequenced input: peripheral blood. The receptors come from a woman aged 70-85 years with COVID-19, enrolled during active disease.

This clone was counted once. This chain connects TRBV30 to TRBJ1-5; TRBD1 aligns across 8 bases. Looked up from germline, CDR1 is GTSNPN and CDR2 is SVGIG (reference sequence). J lost 5 bases, V lost 1 base, and 4 bases had no gene match. CDR3 size: 14 residues. CDR3 nucleotides: TGTGCCTGGAGTGCTGTGACAGGGGATCAGCCCCAGCATTTT. This encodes CAWSAVTGDQPQHF.

The chain joins TRBV9 to TRBJ1-6; the D gene is possibly TRBD1 (6 bases). V was clipped by 0 bases and J by 4 bases, with 11 bases between them. CDR1 is SGDLS and CDR2 is YYNGEE in the germline V gene. This CDR3 contains 16 residues. The CDR3 sequence is CASSVGQGSYNSPLHF. DNA for the CDR3: TGTGCCAGCAGCGTAGGGCAGGGGTCATATAATTCACCCCTCCACTTT.

The V gene is TRBV10-3, the J gene TRBJ2-2, with D perhaps matching TRBD1 (6 bases). V dropped 4 bases and J dropped 4 bases, with 19 bases sitting between them. The CDR3 runs 17 residues. Per the germline V gene, CDR1 is ENHRY and CDR2 is SYGVKD. The CDR3 protein is CAISASDSLATTGELFF. The CDR3 DNA sequence: TGTGCCATCAGTGCTTCGGACAGCTTGGCCACCACCGGGGAGCTGTTTTTT.

This chain's CDR3 is CASSDRRGKRGTYTQYF. CDR3 sequence (DNA): TGTGCCAGCAGTGACCGACGGGGAAAGCGGGGGACCTATACGCAGTATTTT. The chain couples TRBV28 to TRBJ2-3; 8 bases are a match to TRBD2. After removal of 5 bases from V and 7 bases from J, the junction contained 17 bases not matched to a gene. Germline V gives CDR1 MDHEN, CDR2 SYDVKM. This CDR3 contains 17 residues.

J is TRBJ1-1 and V is TRBV5-5, with D perhaps matching TRBD1 (5 bases). Trimming removed 0 bases at V and 14 bases at J, with 14 bases between. The CDR3 runs 12 residues. CDR1 and CDR2 (germline): SGHKS, YYEKEE (reference sequence). This chain's CDR3 is CASSLEGRRGFF. In DNA, the CDR3 is TGTGCCAGCAGCTTGGAAGGGCGGAGGGGATTCTTT.

This clone showed up just a few times. The chain recombines TRBV19 with TRBJ1-4, with 9 nucleotides matching TRBD1. Germline V gives CDR1 LNHDA, CDR2 SQIVND (reference sequence). The CDR3 runs to 14 residues. The V gene end was trimmed by 6 bases and the J gene end by 7 bases; junction bases not matched to a gene: 6. The CDR3 DNA reads TGTGCCAGTAGACAACAGGGGGCCGCTGAAAAACTGTTTTTT. It codes for CASRQQGAAEKLFF.

V and J are TRBV27 and TRBJ2-7, with D perhaps matching TRBD1 (6 bases). The CDR3 spans 15 residues. The V end was cut by 6 bases, the J end by 0 bases, with 15 bases between. Looked up from germline, CDR1 is MNHEY and CDR2 is SMNVEV (reference sequence). This chain's CDR3 is CASRLDRVSSYEQYF. CDR3 bases: TGTGCCAGCAGATTGGACAGAGTGAGCTCCTACGAGCAGTACTTC.

The V and J genes are TRBV7-2 and TRBJ1-5, with TRBD1 matching over 9 bases. J gave up 5 bases and V 1 base, and 3 bases lay outside the gene matches. This CDR3 is built from 15 residues. Germline V gene sequence: CDR1 SGHTA, CDR2 FQGNSA. The CDR3 protein is CASSLGGQGYQPQHF. Here the CDR3 DNA reads TGTGCCAGCAGCTTAGGGGGACAGGGTTATCAGCCCCAGCATTTT.

In nucleotides, the CDR3 is TGTGCCAGCAGCTTGGCGGTAGCGGGAGGAAGAGAGCAGTACTTC. Translating gives CASSLAVAGGREQYF. The V call is TRBV5-6, the J call TRBJ2-7; TRBD2 aligns across 10 bases. The CDR3 contains 15 residues. With V trimmed by 0 bases and J by 7 bases, 7 bases remained unmatched. The V gene's germline CDR1 is SGHDT and CDR2 YYEEEE.

To note about this clone: Within the sample, other DNA sequences also encode this same CDR3. V and J are TRBV18 and TRBJ1-1, with TRBD1 matching over 11 bases. V was clipped by 2 bases and J by 5 bases; unmatched bases: 1. In germline, CDR1 is KGHSH, CDR2 LQKENI. The CDR3 is 14 residues long. CDR3 residues: CASSPGTGGTEAFF. In DNA, the CDR3 is TGTGCCAGCTCACCAGGGACAGGGGGGACTGAAGCTTTCTTT. The full variable domain, in which reference TRBV18 and TRBJ1-1 provide the parts outside the CDR3, is NAGVMQNPRHLVRRRGQEARLRCSPMKGHSHVYWYRQLPEEGLKFMVYLQKENIIDESGMPKERFSAEFPKEGPSILRIQQVVRGDSAAYFCASSPGTGGTEAFFGQGTRLTVV.

A few counts support this clone. The chain has TRBV5-4 and TRBJ2-5; TRBD2 agrees at 13 bases. Germline V gene lookup returns CDR1 SGHNT and CDR2 YYREEE (reference sequence). Germline trimming cut 4 bases from V and 1 base from J; bases unmatched to any gene: 4. The CDR3 loop spans 16 amino acids. CDR3 nucleotide sequence: TGTGCCAGCAGCATGGGACTAGCGGGACCCCAAGAGACCCAGTACTTC. Amino acid sequence: CASSMGLAGPQETQYF.

The chain uses TRBV7-2 and TRBJ2-1; 9 nucleotides agree with TRBD2. V lost 2 bases and J lost 9; bases outside the gene matches: 5. The CDR3 is 14 residues long. Germline CDR1 reads SGHTA; CDR2 reads FQGNSA. The DNA of the CDR3 is TGTGCCAGCAGCTTAACGCTAGCGGGACTTGAGCAGTTCTTC. Protein sequence: CASSLTLAGLEQFF.

This clone was seen just once. The genes are TRBV4-3 and TRBJ2-5; a weak D match, TRBD1 (8 bases). Looked up from germline, CDR1 is LGHNA and CDR2 is YSLEER. With 4 bases removed from V and 5 bases from J, the gap between germline ends came to 17 bases. CDR3 length: 15 residues. As DNA, the CDR3 is TGCGCCAGCAGCCTACAGGGGGGGCAGGGGGAGACCCAGTACTTC. As protein: CASSLQGGQGETQYF.

This chain uses TRBV6-1 with TRBJ2-3; D is unresolved. The V end was cut by 3 bases, the J end by 0 bases, with 10 bases between. This CDR3 has 15 residues. Germline V lookup: CDR1 MNHNS, CDR2 SASEGT. The CDR3: CASSEGYSSTDTQYF. The CDR3 coding sequence is TGTGCCAGCAGTGAGGGCTACTCTAGCACAGATACGCAGTATTTT.

The gene calls are TRBV2 and TRBJ1-5; D perhaps matches TRBD1 (5 bases). Germline lookup yields CDR1 SNHLY and CDR2 FYNNEI. CDR3 length: 15 amino acids. Trimming left V 5 bases short and J 0 bases short, with 11 bases between. CDR3 amino acids: CASSRQGTSNQPQHF. CDR3 DNA sequence: TGTGCCAGCAGTCGTCAGGGAACTAGCAATCAGCCCCAGCATTTT.

The genes are TRBV9 and TRBJ1-5, with a weak D call TRBD1 (5 bases). Germline-derived CDR1 and CDR2 are SGDLS and YYNGEE. Trimming left V 3 bases short and J 1 base short, with 23 bases between. The CDR3 has 19 residues. The chain's CDR3 is CASSARVIRGSHSNQPQHF. In DNA, the CDR3 is TGTGCCAGCAGCGCCAGAGTCATAAGGGGATCGCACAGCAATCAGCCCCAGCATTTT.

The rearrangement links TRBV9 to TRBJ2-7, with no clear D. CDR3 length: 13 residues. Per germline, CDR1 SGDLS and CDR2 YYNGEE. Trimming stripped 3 bases from V and 3 bases from J, with 10 bases between. For the CDR3, the DNA is TGTGCCAGCAGCGGATCGACTGGCTACGAGCAGTACTTC. Its protein product is CASSGSTGYEQYF. The whole variable domain, filled in from reference TRBV9 and TRBJ2-7, reads DSGVTQTPKHLITATGQRVTLRCSPRSGDLSVYWYQQSLDQGLQFLIQYYNGEERAKGNILERFSAQQFPDLHSELNLSSLELGDSALYFCASSGSTGYEQYFGPGTRLTVT.

The CDR3 sequence: CASSKEWGRNEKLFF. The CDR3 DNA sequence: TGTGCCAGCAGCAAAGAATGGGGGCGAAATGAAAAACTGTTTTTT. The V gene is TRBV21-1, the J gene TRBJ1-4; whether TRBD1, the table's D call, matches the DNA was not checked. TRBV21-1 is given as a pseudogene. The CDR3 consists of 15 residues.